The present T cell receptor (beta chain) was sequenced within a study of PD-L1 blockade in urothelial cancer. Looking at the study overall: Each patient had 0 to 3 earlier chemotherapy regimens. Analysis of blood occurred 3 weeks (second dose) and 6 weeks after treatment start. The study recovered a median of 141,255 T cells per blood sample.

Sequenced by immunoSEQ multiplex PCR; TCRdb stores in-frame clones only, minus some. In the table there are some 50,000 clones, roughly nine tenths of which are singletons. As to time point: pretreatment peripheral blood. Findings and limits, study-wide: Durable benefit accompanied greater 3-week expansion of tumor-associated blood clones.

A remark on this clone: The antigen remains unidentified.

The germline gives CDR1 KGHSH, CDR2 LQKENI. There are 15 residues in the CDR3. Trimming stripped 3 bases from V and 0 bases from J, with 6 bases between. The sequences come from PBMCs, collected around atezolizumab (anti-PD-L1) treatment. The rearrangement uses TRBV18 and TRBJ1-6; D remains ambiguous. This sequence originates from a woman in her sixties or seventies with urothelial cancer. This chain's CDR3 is CASSPTSSYNSPLHF. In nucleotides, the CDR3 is TGTGCCAGCTCACCTACAAGCTCCTATAATTCACCCCTCCACTTT.